Reported below is one T cell receptor beta chain. This clone was picked up one time. The clone's antigen remains unknown. Within one base of it there is no much larger clone, and no base qualities were kept. Libraries were prepared through the immunoSEQ multiplex PCR assay. For the multiplex PCR, a mixture combining 60 forward primers for TCR Vbeta segments and 13 reverse primers for TCR Jbeta segments was used. A multiplex PCR assay on genomic DNA amplified the CDR3 region of rearranged TCR beta genes. The Illumina HiSeq System was used to sequence the amplified TCR beta libraries as 87-base-pair reads. The original methods were these. A later analysis counted approximately 76 million unique TCR beta chains across the 666 repertoires, and approximately 11 million of these chains were shared by at least two donors. Raw reads were error-corrected and collapsed into unique sequences with a nearest-neighbor algorithm that merged closely related sequences to remove PCR and sequencing errors. Alignment of CDR3 sequences to IMGT reference sequences was used to assign V, D and J gene segments. Each retained sequence needed at least a six-nucleotide match to both a V gene segment and a J gene segment. Rearrangements were classified as productive when the CDR3 lacked stop codons and remained in frame with V and J, and all other rearrangements were classified as non-productive. CDR3 was defined according to IMGT convention as the region running from the second conserved V-encoded cysteine to the conserved J-encoded phenylalanine. Sequences without an unambiguous match to a single V gene segment were excluded from the earlier analysis of about 640 of the donors. An earlier analysis of fewer than 650 of the donors classified V segments as functional when productive rearrangements were above 56.7% and as segregating when the standard deviation between donors was above 5%. A statistical classification framework was built for diagnosing cytomegalovirus status from the catalog of TCR beta chain sequences. In a later analysis, V and J genes were assigned by comparing TCR nucleotide sequences against IMGT/GENE-DB human TR gene sequences. Using the TCRdist pipeline, a later analysis assigned CDR3 sequences along with most-parsimonious VDJ recombination scenarios. In a later analysis, each TCR beta chain was defined by its CDR3 amino acid sequence together with its V-gene family, and reads without a unique V-gene family were excluded. As a way to deal with suspected cross-contamination and a sequencing artifact, a later analysis dropped roughly 620 nucleotide sequences that were highly shared and had low generation probability. A later analysis calculated a clonal expansion index for each public chain from normalized within-repertoire ranks of inferred template counts. In a later analysis, generation probabilities were computed with a VDJ recombination model fitted to out-of-frame rearrangements, and the resulting probabilities were checked against IGoR. In a later analysis, hypergeometric tests were used to score TCR-TCR, TCR-HLA and TCR-CMV co-occurrence, with a repertoire-size bias correction applied to TCR pairs. False discovery rates were estimated in a later analysis by permuting HLA or CMV assignments 20 times. In a later analysis, co-occurring TCRs were grouped with DBSCAN, and TCRdist sequence similarity was added when clustering was performed within HLA-allele-positive subsets. Co-occurrence clustering excluded repertoires with fewer than 30,000 or more than 120,000 public chains, plus five with anomalous nucleotide sharing. TCRdb retrieved this table from immuneACCESS and kept in-frame rearrangements only. Not all clones are present; in checked studies, unresolved V genes account for under half, and no reason is known for the remainder. V and J calls and clone size are copied from that table; D and trimming were computed from the DNA. The sample profile shows some 120,000 clones; 75% to 90% of them were found once. The ten largest make up roughly 2.4% of the sample.

The entry originates in a study of cytomegalovirus exposure and HLA in healthy donors (TCRdb year 2017). For the wider study: In an earlier analysis of 587 of the donors, roughly 300 Gb of sequence data and 117 million unique TCR beta sequences from some 170 million T cells were reported. Approximately 310 gigabases of sequencing data and 70 million to 85 million unique TCR sequences were included in an early release covering roughly 600 HLA-typed donors. Among the roughly 410 genotyped donors, roughly 80% belonged to the genetic ancestry cluster associated with self-reported Caucasian donors. The study aimed to test whether cataloging public T cell receptors could reveal signatures of past pathogen exposure. The study profiled the T cell repertoires of approximately 700 subjects by immunosequencing and related them to cytomegalovirus serostatus. Along with the approximately 670-subject first cohort, a separate validation cohort of roughly 110 different subjects was used. To predict cytomegalovirus infection status, the study combined high-throughput TCR immunosequencing, statistical association of individual TCRs with disease status, and machine learning. A later analysis re-analyzed previously published TCR beta repertoires from roughly 600 donors and added high-resolution HLA genotyping to study TCR occurrence patterns. Rather than using new phenotypic data, the later analysis identified candidate immune exposures from TCR beta sequences and from how often those sequences occurred across donors. In an earlier analysis of roughly 580 of the donors, high-throughput TCR beta sequencing was used to judge whether each TCR beta V gene segment behaved as functional or pseudogenic. Alongside the repertoire data, information on donor age, sex, ethnicity and CMV serostatus was compiled. A later genetic analysis took genome-wide SNP genotypes for about three fifths of the roughly 670 donors and used that subset as a discovery cohort. Every repertoire in the discovery cohort had been generated on one and the same sequencing platform. HLA typing included class I and class II loci at four-digit resolution. Typing coverage varied by locus: roughly 629-640 donors for A, B, C, DRB1 and DQB1; roughly 560 for DQA1; some 610 for DPA1; fewer than 480 for DPB1. Because of strong linkage in the cohort, roughly 5 DR-DQ haplotypes were treated as single units for association and clustering. Across 398 genotyped donors of the cohort, an average of about 240,000 unique TCR beta nucleotide sequences per donor were sequenced, and 15% to 20% of those sequences were non-productive. Study-wide findings and limitations: Because counts were too low, 15 or so rarely observed V segments, including chromosome 9 orphons, were excluded from the earlier analysis of some 540 of the donors. According to a later analysis, most CMV-associated TCR beta chains appeared to be HLA-restricted, and the HLA associations seemed to be driven largely by CMV exposure. In a later analysis, HLA-associated TCR beta chains showed more clonal expansion and lower generation probabilities than non-associated chains that were equally common. While some public TCRs were present in many individuals, most TCR sequences turned up only very rarely across donors. In a later analysis, the rate of TCR association differed among HLA loci, with DRB1 alleles having the most associated TCRs and HLA-C alleles having the fewest. In the study, around 160 TCR beta chains were listed as associated with cytomegalovirus. Linkage disequilibrium might explain the correlated functional status among segregating V segments, but an unknown experimental factor could not be ruled out. Strong co-occurrence of HLA alleles, especially DR and DQ, made assigning TCR associations to individual alleles difficult. A later genetic analysis reported fewer N-insertions in productive TCRs among donors in an Asian-associated ancestry cluster than the roughly 620-donor mean. A cluster of highly shared sequence variants was judged likely to represent a technical artifact of the sequencing pipeline. A later analysis reported that several top co-occurrence clusters appeared linked to parvovirus B19, influenza, CMV and Epstein-Barr virus. In vitro tests confirmed that a few of the cytomegalovirus-associated TCR beta chains recognize cytomegalovirus antigens. A later genetic analysis associated a missense DCLRE1C variant with V-gene and J-gene trimming of TCR beta chains, and an independent cohort replicated the association. Presence/absence analyses assumed roughly uniform sequencing depth across donors, an assumption that may not hold. A further reported finding was that TCR beta sequences accurately predicted the HLA-A and HLA-B alleles for most subjects in the first cohort. A later analysis associated 16,951 TCR beta sequences with specific HLA alleles at a false discovery rate of 0.05. CMV serostatus was the only immune exposure information available for the cohort. An earlier analysis of approximately 600 of the donors showed that most TCR beta V segments appeared in productive rearrangements either about 87% or about 30% of the time, which broadly matched IMGT annotations. It was suggested by the authors that the approach could potentially be generalized to other disease states and immunological phenotypes. Only TCR beta chains were sequenced in this cohort, and the absence of alpha or paired-chain data limited detectable features. HLA typing was unavailable for some donors at each locus, so association tests used only the typed subset. Some IMGT-functional V segments, including TRBV6-2 and TRBV6-3, could not be distinguished by the 87-base-pair reads and were therefore excluded. The classifier was reported to diagnose cytomegalovirus status with high specificity and sensitivity in both the original cohort and the validation cohort.

The CDR1 and CDR2 encoded by the germline V gene are SGDLS and YYNGEE. V is pruned by 0 bases and J by 3 bases, leaving 2 bases of the junction without a gene match. Counted from cysteine to phenylalanine, this CDR3 has 15 amino acids. This entry keeps only the CDR3 DNA: 45 bases, framed from base 1. The cohort was made up of around 720 healthy bone marrow donors. All cohort members were sampled while nominally healthy, although unrecorded immune exposures were likely present. The donor tested CMV seronegative and was one of the 352 seronegative cohort members. Each donor provided a peripheral blood sample, and peripheral blood mononuclear cells were used for TCR beta sequencing. Genomic DNA was extracted from the blood cell samples with the Qiagen DNeasy Blood Extraction Kit.

The specimen was PBMCs. The source is a man in his thirties or forties in good health and CMV-seronegative. The receptor chain draws on TRBV9 and TRBJ2-5, and TRBD2 aligns with 10 junction nucleotides. The base sequence is TGTGCCAGCAGCGTAGCCGGGACTAGCGAAGAGACCCAGTACTTC. Translated, it gives CASSVAGTSEETQYF.